This entry concerns a single T cell receptor (beta chain). Its antigen is undetermined. This sample is drawn from a study of T cell responses to AZD1222 COVID-19 vaccine. Study results and caveats: Just a handful of AZD1222 recipients were seropositive at baseline. Clonal diversity was possibly underestimated, and the donors were mostly white British, with more females.

Assay: immunoSEQ multiplex PCR; the TCRdb copy retains only in-frame clones and omits some. Counted here are approximately 150,000 clones, roughly 93% occurring once; the ten biggest clones make up around 0.96%. V was pared by 1 base and J by 4 bases, with 13 bases between. Germline assignment: CDR1 GTSNPN and CDR2 SVGIG (reference sequence). The CDR3 has 14 residues. The chain combines TRBV30 with TRBJ1-1; D possibly corresponds to TRBD1 (5 bases). This TCR came from an adult in good health. The material sequenced was peripheral blood, taken on day 0 of AZD1222 vaccination. CDR3 DNA sequence: TGTGCCTGGAGTGCCCCCTGGGGGGGCACTGAAGCTTTCTTT. Protein: CAWSAPWGGTEAFF.